The rows below give T cell receptor beta chains drawn from one sample of a study of blood T cell repertoires in COVID-19. Sequencing was performed with immunoSEQ multiplex PCR; in TCRdb, only in-frame clones are kept and a portion is missing. The sample records about 150,000 clones, about 90% being singletons. Sequenced material: PBMCs or T cells enriched from blood (not recorded which). Receptors were obtained from a woman between 50 and 59 years old who had recovered from COVID-19. The CDR3 runs from the conserved cysteine through the conserved F or W. The D gene is left open where the match is weak. Some rows mark clone size as missing; the rest say once, few, many or name a class of expanded clone.

NA	TRBV5-1	TRBJ2-2	TRBD1	TGCGCCAGCAGCCGAGAAAGGACAGGCTTCAGCGGGGAGCTGTTTTTT	CASSRERTGFSGELFF
NA	TRBV21-1	TRBJ2-1	NA	TGTGCCAGCAGCAAAGGGGGCTATGAGCAGTTCTTC	CASSKGGYEQFF
NA	TRBV15	TRBJ2-4	NA	TGTGCCACCACCTTGGGACTAGCCAAAAACATTCAGTACTTC	CATTLGLAKNIQYF
once	TRBV28	TRBJ2-3	TRBD1	TGTGCCAGCAGTTGGTCCGGGACAGGGGTGGTAGATACGCAGTATTTT	CASSWSGTGVVDTQYF
NA	TRBV11-1	TRBJ1-2	NA	TGTGCCAGCAGCTCCCCGGCGGGGTCTGGCTACACCTTC	CASSSPAGSGYTF
NA	TRBV2	TRBJ1-1	NA	TGTGCCAGCAGCCAACAGCCGAACACTGAAGCTTTCTTT	CASSQQPNTEAFF
NA	TRBV13	TRBJ2-1	TRBD2	TGTGCCAGCAGCGTTCCGGGACTAGGGGCGAGTGAGCAGTTCTTC	CASSVPGLGASEQFF
NA	TRBV4-1	TRBJ2-2	NA	TGCGCCAGCAGCCAAGTTGTGGGGGGCACCGGGGAGCTGTTTTTT	CASSQVVGGTGELFF
NA	TRBV5-1	TRBJ2-1	TRBD1	TGCGCCAGCAGCAAACAGGGGGACGTTAACAATGAGCAGTTCTTC	CASSKQGDVNNEQFF
NA	TRBV11-3	TRBJ2-1	NA	TGTGCCAGCAGCCCGGGTCCCGCGATTTTGTTCTTC	CASSPGPAILFF
NA	TRBV7-2	TRBJ2-2	NA	TGTGCCAGCAGCCCGAAGGCCCTAGGTACCTTATCTAACACCGGGGAGCTGTTTTTT	CASSPKALGTLSNTGELFF
NA	TRBV30	TRBJ1-5	NA	TGTGCCGGGGGTTCAGGGAGCAATCAGCCCCAGCATTTT	CAGGSGSNQPQHF
NA	TRBV28	TRBJ2-3	TRBD2	TGTGCCAGCAGTTCGGGACTAGCGGAAATAGATACGCAGTATTTT	CASSSGLAEIDTQYF
NA	TRBV28	TRBJ1-2	TRBD1	TGTGCCAGCAGTTTGAGGGTCGGACAGGGCCTCTATGGCTACACCTTC	CASSLRVGQGLYGYTF
NA	TRBV30	TRBJ2-3	NA	TGTGCCTGGAGTGATAGGTGGAGGGGCACAGATACGCAGTATTTT	CAWSDRWRGTDTQYF
NA	TRBV13	TRBJ2-5	TRBD1	TGTGCCAGCAGCTGGGGACAGGGGTCTCCCAAAGAGACCCAGTACTTC	CASSWGQGSPKETQYF
NA	TRBV5-4	TRBJ2-1	TRBD2	TGTGCCAGCAGCCCCGGGGGGGGCGCTGAGTACAATGAGCAGTTCTTC	CASSPGGGAEYNEQFF
NA	TRBV11-3	TRBJ2-5	TRBD2	TGTGCCAGCAGCTCCTTTGGCCGAAGCTGGGAGGGTTTAGAGACCCAGTACTTC	CASSSFGRSWEGLETQYF
NA	TRBV5-5	TRBJ2-7	TRBD1	TGTGCCAGCAGCTCGGACAGGATAAGCTCCTACGAGCAGTACTTC	CASSSDRISSYEQYF
NA	TRBV6-1	TRBJ1-5	NA	TGTGCCAGCAGTGAATCTCGGGGGAGAAATCAGCCCCAGCATTTT	CASSESRGRNQPQHF
NA	TRBV6-5	TRBJ2-7	TRBD1	TGTGCCAGCAACAGGGGCGACAGTGGTTACGAGCAGTACTTC	CASNRGDSGYEQYF
NA	TRBV29-1	TRBJ2-3	TRBD2	TGCAGCTCCCGGACTAGCGACGGCACAGATACGCAGTATTTT	CSSRTSDGTDTQYF